The clone carrying this T cell receptor beta chain has a count of ten or more. Deletions cut 5 bases from V and 4 bases from J, with 14 bases between. Germline values: CDR1 LNHNV, CDR2 YYDKDF (reference sequence). There are 14 residues in the CDR3. The repertoire was sequenced with immunoSEQ multiplex PCR; TCRdb's copy has only in-frame clones and lacks some. The sample gives about 2 million clones, roughly 94% of which show up once; under 0.15% is in the top ten. These data come from a study of shared clonotypes between healthy human individuals. The sequenced material came from naive CD4+ T cells sorted from blood. Sample subset: CD45RA+ positively selected. This sequence joins TRBV15 and TRBJ1-2, with D perhaps TRBD1 (5 bases). The sequence was collected from a man aged 18 to 29 in good health. The CDR3 reads CATSWRGGFYGYTF. The DNA for the CDR3 is TGTGCCACCAGCTGGAGGGGCGGATTCTATGGCTACACCTTC.